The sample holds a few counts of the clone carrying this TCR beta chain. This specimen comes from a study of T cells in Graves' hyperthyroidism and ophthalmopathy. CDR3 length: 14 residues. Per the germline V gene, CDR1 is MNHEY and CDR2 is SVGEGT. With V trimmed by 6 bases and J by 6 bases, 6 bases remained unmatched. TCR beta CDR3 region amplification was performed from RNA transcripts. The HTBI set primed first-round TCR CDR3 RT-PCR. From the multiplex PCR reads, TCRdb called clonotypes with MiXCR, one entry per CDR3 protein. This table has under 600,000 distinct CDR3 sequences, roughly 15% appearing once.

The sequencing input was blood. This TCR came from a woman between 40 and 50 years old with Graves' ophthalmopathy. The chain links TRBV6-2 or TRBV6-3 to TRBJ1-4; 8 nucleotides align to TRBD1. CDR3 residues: CASRRTGSDEKLFF. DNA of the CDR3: TGTGCCAGCAGGAGGACAGGGTCGGATGAAAAACTGTTTTTT.